What follows is one TCR beta chain and its context. Its antigen is as yet unknown. Sequencing used cDNA as its template, made by extracting RNA and reverse transcribing it. Data came from immunoSEQ multiplex PCR; TCRdb stores just in-frame clones and leaves some out. Of 150,000 to 160,000 clones listed, about 53% are singletons. V was shortened by 1 base and J by 0 bases, with 3 bases between the two germline ends. Germline V CDR1 and CDR2: SGHRS, YFSETQ. This CDR3 has 13 amino acids. These data are taken from a study of CD8+ T cells in alopecia areata. Study-wide findings and caveats: Lesional scalp exceeded normal scalp in clonality, especially in alopecia totalis/universalis. Sharing of TCRs across patients appeared less clear than in mice, possibly for HLA-related reasons. Besides other cells, scalp samples also yield sequences of resident alphabeta T cells from normal skin.

The chain employs TRBV5-1 and TRBJ2-3; D gene uncertain. The sequence came from a human donor with alopecia areata. This sample comprised CD8+ T cells sorted from blood, obtained at week 0. The CDR3 loop is CASSLPSTDTQYF. Here the CDR3 DNA reads TGCGCCAGCAGCTTGCCTAGCACAGATACGCAGTATTTT.